The 19 T cell receptor beta chains below come from one sample, sequenced in a study of T cell responses to AZD1222 COVID-19 vaccine. The repertoire was sequenced with immunoSEQ multiplex PCR; TCRdb's copy has only in-frame clones and lacks some. The profile shows about 190,000 clones, approximately 91% of them singletons. The starting material was peripheral blood, obtained on day 0 of AZD1222 vaccination. These receptors all stem from an adult in good health.

The chain couples TRBV27 to TRBJ1-5; 8 nucleotides agree with TRBD1. V lost 5 bases, J lost 2 bases, and 8 bases stayed unmatched. The CDR3 runs 16 residues. Germline V lookup: CDR1 MNHEY, CDR2 SMNVEV (reference sequence). The CDR3 protein is CASSPWTGSGNQPQHF. The CDR3 DNA sequence: TGTGCCAGCAGTCCCTGGACAGGGTCGGGCAATCAGCCCCAGCATTTT.

This clone was picked up a small number of times. The V gene is TRBV6-6, the J gene TRBJ2-1, with TRBD2 as a possible D gene (6 bases). The length of the CDR3 is 15 residues. Germline values: CDR1 MNHNY, CDR2 SVGAGI (reference sequence). V lost 8 bases and J 0 bases, leaving 14 bases between the germline ends. CDR3: CASGPSVSSYNEQFF. The DNA of the CDR3 is TGTGCCAGCGGACCTAGCGTTAGCTCCTACAATGAGCAGTTCTTC.

About this clone itself: At the DNA level, this CDR3 is encoded by other sequences in the same sample as well. CDR3: CASSQDLGDTQYF. For the CDR3, the DNA is TGCGCCAGCAGCCAAGATCTGGGGGATACGCAGTATTTT. The chain links TRBV4-1 to TRBJ2-3; D not certain. In germline, CDR1 is MGHRA, CDR2 YSYEKL. V was pared by 0 bases and J by 6 bases, with 7 bases between. The CDR3 has 13 amino acids.

This clone was counted once. V gene TRBV6-5 combines with J gene TRBJ1-6; D possibly corresponds to TRBD1 (5 bases). Germline loops: CDR1 MNHEY, CDR2 SVGAGI. The CDR3 has 13 amino acids. Trimming shortened V by 0 bases and J by 13 bases, and 10 bases separated the two germline ends. CDR3 nucleotides: TGTGCCAGCAGTTACTCGGGGGGTCTCCCCCTCCACTTT. This codes for CASSYSGGLPLHF.

The V call is TRBV28, the J call TRBJ1-6; no firm D call. Deletions cut 3 bases from V and 8 bases from J, with 8 bases between. Per the germline V gene, CDR1 is MDHEN and CDR2 is SYDVKM. The CDR3 extends over 13 amino acids. DNA for the CDR3: TGTGCCAGCAGTTTTATGAGGGATTCACCCCTCCACTTT. Translating it yields CASSFMRDSPLHF.

This chain joins TRBV5-4 and TRBJ2-7, with 9 bases identical to TRBD1. The CDR3 spans 14 residues. V shed 1 base and J 10 bases; nucleotides not matched to a gene: 9. The V gene's germline CDR1 is SGHNT and CDR2 YYREEE (reference sequence). For the CDR3, the DNA is TGTGCCAGCAGCTTGAGTGACAGGGGGTCCCCCCAGTACTTC. This sequence encodes CASSLSDRGSPQYF.

This chain uses TRBV19 with TRBJ1-4; D is possibly TRBD1 (5 bases). The CDR3 is made up of 15 amino acids. Germline CDR1 reads LNHDA; CDR2 reads SQIVND (reference sequence). Trimming stripped 3 bases from V and 4 bases from J, with 12 bases between. The CDR3 DNA reads TGTGCCAGTAGTATGCCATCAGGGAATAATGAAAAACTGTTTTTT. As protein: CASSMPSGNNEKLFF.

This CDR3 reads CASSPQTGMNTEAFF. The DNA for the CDR3 is TGTGCCAGCAGCCCCCAGACCGGGATGAACACTGAAGCTTTCTTT. The chain links TRBV7-3 to TRBJ1-1; D is unclear. Trimming shortened V by 5 bases and J by 0 bases, and 13 bases separated the two germline ends. Germline values: CDR1 SGHTA, CDR2 FQGTGA. CDR3 size: 15 residues.

This clone was counted a few times. The V and J genes are TRBV13 and TRBJ1-2; unclear D gene. V lost 0 bases, J lost 6 bases, and 5 bases lay in between. The CDR3 extends over 12 amino acids. Germline V CDR1 and CDR2: PRHDT, FYEKMQ (reference sequence). CDR3 DNA sequence: TGTGCCAGCAGCTTAGGCCCCAATGGCTACACCTTC. This gives the protein CASSLGPNGYTF.

This rearrangement joins TRBV14 to TRBJ2-7; TRBD2 matches 10 bases. The CDR3 is 16 amino acids. Trimming removed 3 bases from V and 0 bases from J; junction bases left unmatched: 5. In germline, CDR1 is SGHDN, CDR2 FVKESK. The chain's CDR3 is CASSHQTSGRSYEQYF. Written as DNA, the CDR3 is TGTGCCAGCAGCCACCAGACTAGCGGGCGCTCCTACGAGCAGTACTTC.

The chain uses TRBV7-8 and TRBJ1-2, with 8 bases identical to TRBD1. Unmatched junction bases numbered 3, after V lost 1 base and J lost 8 bases. CDR1 is SGHVS and CDR2 is FQNEAQ in the germline V gene. The CDR3 sequence is 13 residues long. The CDR3: CASSLVQGEGYTF. The CDR3 DNA reads as TGTGCCAGCAGCTTAGTACAGGGGGAAGGCTACACCTTC.

The CDR3, as DNA: TGTGCCAGCATCGAGACCGGAGCCAACACTGAAGCTTTCTTT. This sequence encodes CASIETGANTEAFF. The V call is TRBV2, the J call TRBJ1-1; D gene unclear. Germline-derived CDR1 and CDR2 are SNHLY and FYNNEI. This CDR3 spans 14 amino acids. The V end was cut by 7 bases, the J end by 2 bases, with 14 bases between. The complete variable domain, with remaining parts taken from reference TRBV2 and TRBJ1-1, reads EPEVTQTPSHQVTQMGQEVILRCVPISNHLYFYWYRQILGQKVEFLVSFYNNEISEKSEIFDDQFSVERPDGSNFTLKIRSTKLEDSAMYFCASIETGANTEAFFGQGTRLTVV.

V and J are TRBV21-1 and TRBJ2-3; the table calls TRBD2, which could not be checked here. TRBV21-1 is annotated as a pseudogene. The CDR3 is 16 amino acids. The CDR3 here is CASSKAAGVSTDTQYF. In DNA, the CDR3 is TGTGCCAGCAGCAAAGCGGCCGGAGTATCTACAGATACGCAGTATTTT.

This chain connects TRBV18 to TRBJ2-2; possible D gene TRBD2, 5 bases. Germline lookup yields CDR1 KGHSH and CDR2 LQKENI. This CDR3 has 16 residues. V was shortened by 1 base and J by 2 bases, with 11 bases between the two germline ends. CDR3 coding DNA: TGTGCCAGCTCACCACTAGGACTGATAAACACCGGGGAGCTGTTTTTT. Its translation is CASSPLGLINTGELFF.

The rearrangement joins TRBV11-2 to TRBJ1-3; possibly TRBD1 for D (6 bases). The CDR3 is 17 amino acids. V was clipped by 2 bases and J by 1 base, with 15 bases between them. Germline CDR1 SGHAT, CDR2 FQNNGV. CDR3 coding DNA: TGTGCCAGCAGCTTATATCCACAGGGACCATCTGGAAACACCATATATTTT. Translation: CASSLYPQGPSGNTIYF.

The gene calls are TRBV7-9 and TRBJ1-1, with D possibly being TRBD1 (5 bases). CDR1 is SEHNR, CDR2 FQNEAQ, per germline (reference sequence). Between the trimmed V and J ends, which lost 5 bases and 0 bases, there was a span of 10 bases. The CDR3 is 14 amino acids. The DNA of the CDR3 is TGTGCCAGCAGCCGGGACGGGTTGAACACTGAAGCTTTCTTT. Its translation: CASSRDGLNTEAFF.

The chain has TRBV5-1 and TRBJ2-1; D not resolved. Germline V lookup: CDR1 SGHRS, CDR2 YFSETQ. V lost 8 bases to trimming and J lost 0 bases, with 12 bases between them. CDR3 length: 14 amino acids. The CDR3 here is CASSALSSYNEQFF. CDR3 nucleotides: TGCGCCAGTTCGGCACTGAGCTCCTACAATGAGCAGTTCTTC.

The V and J genes are TRBV7-9 and TRBJ1-1; D may be TRBD1 (6 bases). CDR3 size: 14 residues. V gave up 7 bases and J gave up 11 bases, with 23 bases separating them. The V gene's germline CDR1 is SEHNR and CDR2 FQNEAQ (reference sequence). In DNA form, the CDR3 reads TGTGCCAGCACCCCACCCGGGACACCGGTTGTGGCTTTCTTT. It encodes CASTPPGTPVVAFF. Drawing the rest from reference TRBV7-9 and TRBJ1-1, the complete variable domain is DTGVSQNPRHKITKRGQNVTFRCDPISEHNRLYWYRQTLGQGPEFLTYFQNEAQLEKSRLLSDRFSAERPKGSFSTLEIQRTEQGDSAMYLCASTPPGTPVVAFFGQGTRLTVV.

V is TRBV23-1 and J is TRBJ2-2; 8 positions match TRBD2. TRBV23-1 has ORF status, its function being uncertain. The length of the CDR3 is 18 residues. With V trimmed by 0 bases and J by 4 bases, 10 bases remained unmatched. CDR3 in amino acids: CASSQSSSGSDCTGELFF. The CDR3 DNA is TGCGCCAGCAGTCAATCCTCAAGCGGGAGTGATTGCACCGGGGAGCTGTTTTTT.